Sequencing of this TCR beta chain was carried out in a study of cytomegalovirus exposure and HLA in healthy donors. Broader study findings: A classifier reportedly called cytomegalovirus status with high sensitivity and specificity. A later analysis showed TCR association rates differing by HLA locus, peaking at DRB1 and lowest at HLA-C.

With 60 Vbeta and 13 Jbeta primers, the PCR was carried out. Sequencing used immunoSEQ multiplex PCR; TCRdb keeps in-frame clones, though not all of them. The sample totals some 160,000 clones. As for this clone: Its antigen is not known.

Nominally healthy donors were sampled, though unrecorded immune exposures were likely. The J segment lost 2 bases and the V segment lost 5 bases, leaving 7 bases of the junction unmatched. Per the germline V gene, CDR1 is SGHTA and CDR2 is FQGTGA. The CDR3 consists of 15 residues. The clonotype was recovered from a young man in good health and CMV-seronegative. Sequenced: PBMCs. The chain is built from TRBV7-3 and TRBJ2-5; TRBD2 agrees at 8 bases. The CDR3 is CASSLLAGSQETQYF. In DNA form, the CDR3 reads TGTGCCAGCAGCCTTCTAGCGGGTTCACAAGAGACCCAGTACTTC.